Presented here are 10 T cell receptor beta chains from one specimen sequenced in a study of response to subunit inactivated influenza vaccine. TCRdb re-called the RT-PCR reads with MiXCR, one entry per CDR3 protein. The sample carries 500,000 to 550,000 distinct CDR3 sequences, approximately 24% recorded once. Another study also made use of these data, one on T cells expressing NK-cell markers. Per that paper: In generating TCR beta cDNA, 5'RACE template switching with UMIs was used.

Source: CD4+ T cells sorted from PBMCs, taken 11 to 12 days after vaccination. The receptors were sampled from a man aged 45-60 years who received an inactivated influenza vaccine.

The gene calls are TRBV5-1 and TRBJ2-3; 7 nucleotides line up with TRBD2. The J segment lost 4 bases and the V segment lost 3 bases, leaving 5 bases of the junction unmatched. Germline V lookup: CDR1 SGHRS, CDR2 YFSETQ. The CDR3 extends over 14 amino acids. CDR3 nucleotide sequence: TGCGCCAGCAGCTCCGGGGGGACTGCAGATACGCAGTATTTT. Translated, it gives CASSSGGTADTQYF.

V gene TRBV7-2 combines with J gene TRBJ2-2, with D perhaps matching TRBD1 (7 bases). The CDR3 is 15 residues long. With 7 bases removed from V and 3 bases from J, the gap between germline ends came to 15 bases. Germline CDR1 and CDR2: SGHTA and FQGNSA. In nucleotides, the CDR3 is TGTGCCAGCAACCCAGGGGGGCTTGACACCGGGGAGCTGTTTTTT. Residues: CASNPGGLDTGELFF.

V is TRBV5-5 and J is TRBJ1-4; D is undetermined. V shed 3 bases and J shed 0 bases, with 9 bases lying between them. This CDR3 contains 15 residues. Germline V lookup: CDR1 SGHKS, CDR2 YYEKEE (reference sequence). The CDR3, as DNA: TGTGCCAGCAGCTCCTCACACGCAACTAATGAAAAACTGTTTTTT. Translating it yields CASSSSHATNEKLFF.

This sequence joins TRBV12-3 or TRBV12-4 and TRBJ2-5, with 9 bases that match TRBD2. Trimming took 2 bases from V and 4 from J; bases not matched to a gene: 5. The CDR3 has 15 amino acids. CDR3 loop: CASSLKAGGGETQYF. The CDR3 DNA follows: TGTGCCAGCAGTTTAAAGGCGGGAGGGGGAGAGACCCAGTACTTC.

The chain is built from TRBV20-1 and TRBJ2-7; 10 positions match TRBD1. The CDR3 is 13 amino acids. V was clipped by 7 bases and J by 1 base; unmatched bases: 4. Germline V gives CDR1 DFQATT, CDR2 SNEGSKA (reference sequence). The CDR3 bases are TGCAGTGTGGGACAGGGGCTTTCCTACGAGCAGTACTTC. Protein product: CSVGQGLSYEQYF.

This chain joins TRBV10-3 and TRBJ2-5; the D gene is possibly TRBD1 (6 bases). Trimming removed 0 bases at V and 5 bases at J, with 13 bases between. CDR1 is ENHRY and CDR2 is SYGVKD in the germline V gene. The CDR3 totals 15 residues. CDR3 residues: CAISESGAPGETQYF. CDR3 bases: TGTGCCATCAGTGAGTCGGGGGCACCGGGGGAGACCCAGTACTTC.

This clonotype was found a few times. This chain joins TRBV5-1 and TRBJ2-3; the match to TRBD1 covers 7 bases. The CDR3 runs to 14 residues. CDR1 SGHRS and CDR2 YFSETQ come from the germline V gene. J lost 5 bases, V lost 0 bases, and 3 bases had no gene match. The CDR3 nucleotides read TGCGCCAGCAGCTTGGAGGGGGCGGGAGATACGCAGTATTTT. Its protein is CASSLEGAGDTQYF.

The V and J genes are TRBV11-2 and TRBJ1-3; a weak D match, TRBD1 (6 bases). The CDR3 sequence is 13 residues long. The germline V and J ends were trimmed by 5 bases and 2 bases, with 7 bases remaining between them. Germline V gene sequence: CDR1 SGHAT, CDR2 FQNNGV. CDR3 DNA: TGTGCCAGCAGCGGGGACACTGGAAACACCATATATTTT. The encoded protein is CASSGDTGNTIYF. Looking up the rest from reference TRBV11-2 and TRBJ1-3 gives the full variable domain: EAGVAQSPRYKIIEKRQSVAFWCNPISGHATLYWYQQILGQGPKLLIQFQNNGVVDDSQLPKDRFSAERLKGVDSTLKIQPAKLEDSAVYLCASSGDTGNTIYFGEGSWLTVV.

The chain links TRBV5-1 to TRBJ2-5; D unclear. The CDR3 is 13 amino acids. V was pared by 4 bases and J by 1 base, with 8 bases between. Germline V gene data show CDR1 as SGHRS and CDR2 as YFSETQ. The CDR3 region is CASSVQAQETQYF. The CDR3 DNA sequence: TGCGCCAGCAGCGTCCAAGCCCAAGAGACCCAGTACTTC.

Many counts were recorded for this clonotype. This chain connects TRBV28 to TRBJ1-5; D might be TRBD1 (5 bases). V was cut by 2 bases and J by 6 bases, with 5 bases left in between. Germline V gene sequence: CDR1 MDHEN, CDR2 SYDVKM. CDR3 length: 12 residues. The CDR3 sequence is CASSLGGQPQHF. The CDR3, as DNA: TGTGCCAGCAGTTTAGGGGGTCAGCCCCAGCATTTT.